This passage covers 32 T cell receptor beta chains from one sample sequenced in a study of OX40 agonist ivuxolimab in advanced cancers. Method: immunoSEQ multiplex PCR; TCRdb's copy keeps in-frame clones and lacks some. The sample consists of tens of thousands of clones, 92% of them appearing once. The specimen was CD4+ or CD8+ T cells sorted from blood, collected in a trial of the OX40 agonist ivuxolimab. These receptors were obtained from an adult with an advanced solid tumor such as melanoma, head and neck, liver or kidney cancer.

The rearrangement uses TRBV5-3 and TRBJ1-3, with 7 bases aligning to TRBD1. TRBV5-3 falls under the ORF class, with uncertain function. This CDR3 is 17 amino acids long. V gave up 3 bases and J gave up 0 bases; unmatched junction bases: 9. The CDR3 reads CARSWDHRGSSGNTIYF. DNA of the CDR3: TGTGCCAGAAGCTGGGACCACAGGGGCAGCTCTGGAAACACCATATATTTT.

This rearrangement joins TRBV7-9 to TRBJ2-5; no reliable D call. CDR1 and CDR2 (germline): SEHNR, FQNEAQ (reference sequence). The CDR3 has 13 amino acids. V dropped 5 bases and J dropped 2 bases, with 9 bases sitting between them. CDR3 in amino acids: CASSVLSQETQYF. The CDR3, as DNA: TGTGCCAGCAGCGTACTGAGTCAAGAGACCCAGTACTTC.

The V and J genes are TRBV10-3 and TRBJ2-2, with D tentatively TRBD1 or TRBD2 (5 bases each). The CDR3 runs 16 residues. Trimming pared 6 bases from V and 1 base from J, leaving 15 bases between. In germline, CDR1 is ENHRY, CDR2 SYGVKD. CDR3: CAIRKPGTENTGELFF. Written as DNA, the CDR3 is TGTGCCATCAGGAAACCCGGGACGGAGAACACCGGGGAGCTGTTTTTT.

The chain combines TRBV14 with TRBJ2-5, with D maybe TRBD2 (5 bases). Trimming cost V 0 bases and J 4 bases, with 15 bases left between them. CDR3 length equals 16 residues. Germline CDR1 reads SGHDN; CDR2 reads FVKESK. The CDR3 nucleotides read TGTGCCAGCAGCCAAGACCGAGCGGCAGAGGGAGAGACCCAGTACTTC. It codes for CASSQDRAAEGETQYF. The full variable domain, completed using reference TRBV14 and TRBJ2-5, is EAGVTQFPSHSVIEKGQTVTLRCDPISGHDNLYWYRRVMGKEIKFLLHFVKESKQDESGMPNNRFLAERTGGTYSTLKVQPAELEDSGVYFCASSQDRAAEGETQYFGPGTRLLVL.

This chain links TRBV7-8 with TRBJ1-5, with a weak D call TRBD1 (6 bases). V lost 3 bases, J lost 1 base, and 10 bases lay in between. This CDR3 has 15 residues. Germline CDR1 reads SGHVS; CDR2 reads FQNEAQ. The CDR3 DNA is TGTGCCAGCAGCTTGGGGGCATACAGCAATCAGCCCCAGCATTTT. Residues: CASSLGAYSNQPQHF. Based on the CDR3 plus reference TRBV7-8 and TRBJ1-5, the full variable domain is GAGVSQSPRYKVAKRGQDVALRCDPISGHVSLFWYQQALGQGPEFLTYFQNEAQLDKSGLPSDRFFAERPEGSVSTLKIQRTQQEDSAVYLCASSLGAYSNQPQHFGDGTRLSIL.

V and J are TRBV11-2 and TRBJ2-1; 9 bases align to TRBD2. The CDR3 is 19 amino acids. Trimming cost V 3 bases and J 2 bases; bases outside gene matches: 14. Looked up from germline, CDR1 is SGHAT and CDR2 is FQNNGV. CDR3 loop: CASSFLVVSGGRAYNEQFF. Here the CDR3 DNA reads TGTGCCAGCAGCTTTCTGGTCGTTTCTGGCGGGAGGGCCTACAATGAGCAGTTCTTC.

V is TRBV19 and J is TRBJ1-1, with D tentatively TRBD1 (6 bases). In germline, CDR1 is LNHDA, CDR2 SQIVND (reference sequence). Trimming pared 4 bases from V and 4 bases from J, leaving 13 bases between. The CDR3 runs to 14 residues. The CDR3 nucleotides are TGTGCCAGTAGTACCCAGGGGCTGGCCACTGAAGCTTTCTTT. Residues: CASSTQGLATEAFF.

This clone was counted only a few times. The chain couples TRBV7-7 to TRBJ2-7; 8 bases align to TRBD2. V dropped 5 bases and J dropped 5; count of bases not matched to a gene: 8. The CDR3 runs 14 residues. Germline values: CDR1 SSHAT, CDR2 FNYEAQ (reference sequence). The CDR3 DNA reads as TGTGCCAGCAGCCCCAGCGGGAGAGTAGACGAGCAGTACTTC. Protein product: CASSPSGRVDEQYF.

The rearrangement joins TRBV27 to TRBJ1-2, with TRBD1 matching over 7 bases. CDR3 size: 17 residues. From germline, CDR1 is MNHEY and CDR2 SMNVEV (reference sequence). V was pared by 4 bases and J by 5 bases, with 16 bases of the junction left unmatched. In nucleotides, the CDR3 is TGTGCCAGCAGTTCCCCAACCCGGACAGGAATCAAGTATGGCTACACCTTC. Translated: CASSSPTRTGIKYGYTF.

This clone showed up just once. The chain uses TRBV7-8 and TRBJ1-1; D unresolved. Germline CDR1 and CDR2: SGHVS and FQNEAQ. V lost 5 bases and J 4 bases, leaving 17 bases between the germline ends. CDR3 length equals 15 residues. CDR3 sequence (DNA): TGTGCCAGCAGCGCGTGGAGCGAGCGGGTCACTGAAGCTTTCTTT. Its translation is CASSAWSERVTEAFF.

J is TRBJ1-3 and V is TRBV6-5; D uncertain. Germline-derived CDR1 and CDR2 are MNHEY and SVGAGI. The CDR3 length is 15 residues. Trimming cost V 0 bases and J 2 bases, with 8 bases left between them. This CDR3 is CASSYSRRTGNTIYF. Written as DNA, the CDR3 is TGTGCCAGCAGTTACTCTAGAAGGACTGGAAACACCATATATTTT.

This chain links TRBV11-3 with TRBJ1-3; D gene ambiguous. Germline values: CDR1 SGHNT, CDR2 YENEEA. The CDR3 runs 14 residues. The germline V and J ends were trimmed by 2 bases and 2 bases, with 7 bases remaining between them. CDR3 sequence reads: CASSLIQTGNTIYF. In DNA, the CDR3 is TGTGCCAGCAGCTTAATCCAGACTGGAAACACCATATATTTT.

This chain links TRBV19 with TRBJ2-1; 9 nucleotides line up with TRBD1. The germline V gene has CDR1 LNHDA and CDR2 SQIVND (reference sequence). This CDR3 contains 16 residues. J was trimmed by 0 bases and V by 5 bases; bases with no gene match: 5. CDR3: CASSASDRGSYNEQFF. The CDR3 DNA follows: TGTGCCAGTAGTGCCTCGGACAGGGGCTCCTACAATGAGCAGTTCTTC.

The genes are TRBV29-1 and TRBJ1-2; possible D gene TRBD1, 6 bases. Germline-derived CDR1 and CDR2 are SQVTM and ANQGSEA. The CDR3 is 13 amino acids. Deletions cut 3 bases from V and 4 bases from J, with 12 bases between. CDR3 DNA: TGCAGCGTTGACTCGTTACAGGGCTATGGCTACACCTTC. This sequence encodes CSVDSLQGYGYTF. Based on the CDR3 plus reference TRBV29-1 and TRBJ1-2, the full variable domain is SAVISQKPSRDICQRGTSLTIQCQVDSQVTMMFWYRQQPGQSLTLIATANQGSEATYESGFVIDKFPISRPNLTFSTLTVSNMSPEDSSIYLCSVDSLQGYGYTFGSGTRLTVV.

This sequence joins TRBV15 and TRBJ2-3, with D hard to call. This CDR3 has 13 residues. Germline lookup yields CDR1 LNHNV and CDR2 YYDKDF (reference sequence). Trimming stripped 0 bases from V and 5 bases from J, with 6 bases between. The CDR3 reads CATSRDHGDTQYF. The CDR3 DNA follows: TGTGCCACCAGCAGAGATCATGGAGATACGCAGTATTTT.

The gene calls are TRBV18 and TRBJ2-5; D is possibly TRBD2 (5 bases). The DNA matches TRBJ2-7 better at its end, which makes the J call doubtful. The CDR3 runs 16 residues. From germline, CDR1 is KGHSH and CDR2 LQKENI. The CDR3 region has the DNA TGTGCCAGCTCACCACCCGGCCTAGCAGCCATCTACGAGCAGTACTTC. It specifies CASSPPGLAAIYEQYF.

This chain links TRBV30 with TRBJ1-4; D gene unclear. In germline, CDR1 is GTSNPN, CDR2 SVGIG (reference sequence). The CDR3 totals 14 residues. Trimming shortened V by 0 bases and J by 0 bases, and 5 bases separated the two germline ends. In nucleotides, the CDR3 is TGTGCCTGGAGTGTGTTCTCAACTAATGAAAAACTGTTTTTT. Translation gives CAWSVFSTNEKLFF.

The chain links TRBV4-2 to TRBJ1-2; D is undetermined. CDR3 length: 15 amino acids. The V end lost 1 base, the J end lost 8 bases, and 17 bases lay between the germline ends. Germline CDR1 and CDR2: LGHNA and YNFKEQ. CDR3 bases: TGTGCCAGCAGCCAAGCTCGACTCCAACCAGGAGGCTACACCTTC. Translating gives CASSQARLQPGGYTF.

V is TRBV4-1 and J is TRBJ2-5; 10 bases agree with TRBD1. This CDR3 has 14 amino acids. The V segment lost 8 bases and the J segment 4 bases; nucleotides outside the gene matches: 7. The germline CDR1 and CDR2 sequences are MGHRA and YSYEKL. In DNA form, the CDR3 reads TGCGCCAGCCAGGAGACAGGGGGCACAGAGACCCAGTACTTC. This sequence encodes CASQETGGTETQYF.

This clone turned up a few times. V and J are TRBV7-9 and TRBJ2-7; 11 positions agree with TRBD2. Trimming cost V 5 bases and J 4 bases; bases outside gene matches: 1. Looked up from germline, CDR1 is SEHNR and CDR2 is FQNEAQ (reference sequence). The CDR3 length is 13 residues. CDR3 sequence: CASSRTSGYEQYF. CDR3 DNA sequence: TGTGCCAGCAGCAGGACTAGCGGGTACGAGCAGTACTTC.

The rearrangement joins TRBV19 to TRBJ1-5; TRBD1 might be the D (5 bases). The length of the CDR3 is 13 residues. Looked up from germline, CDR1 is LNHDA and CDR2 is SQIVND (reference sequence). Between the trimmed V and J ends, which lost 11 bases and 4 bases, there was a span of 15 bases. The CDR3 DNA is TGTGCCTCCCGAGGGGATGAGAATCAGCCCCAGCATTTT. This gives the protein CASRGDENQPQHF.

V and J are TRBV29-1 and TRBJ1-4; D is uncertain. Germline lookup yields CDR1 SQVTM and CDR2 ANQGSEA. CDR3 length: 15 residues. Trimming took off 5 bases at V and 2 bases at J, with 15 bases between the two ends. This chain's CDR3 is CSVTEGFSTNEKLFF. CDR3 nucleotides: TGCAGCGTTACAGAAGGGTTCAGCACTAATGAAAAACTGTTTTTT.

The V call is TRBV4-2, the J call TRBJ2-1; a weak D match, TRBD2 (6 bases). V gave up 2 bases and J gave up 6 bases, with 17 bases separating them. This CDR3 region has 16 residues. Germline loops: CDR1 LGHNA, CDR2 YNFKEQ. Here the CDR3 DNA reads TGTGCCAGCAGCCAACCCCTAGCGTCCAGTTTCAATGAGCAGTTCTTC. Residues: CASSQPLASSFNEQFF.

The gene calls are TRBV18 and TRBJ1-1; the D is unclear. The length of the CDR3 is 16 residues. V was cut by 0 bases and J by 0 bases, with 11 bases left in between. Germline V gene data show CDR1 as KGHSH and CDR2 as LQKENI. The CDR3, as DNA: TGTGCCAGCTCACCACCGAGGAACGGTATGAACACTGAAGCTTTCTTT. This sequence encodes CASSPPRNGMNTEAFF.

Comments on this clone: Other DNA sequences of this sample code for an identical CDR3. V usage is TRBV14 and J usage is TRBJ2-5; D is unclear. The germline CDR1 and CDR2 sequences are SGHDN and FVKESK. This CDR3 comprises 13 residues. Trimming pared 1 base from V and 2 bases from J, leaving 5 bases between. This chain's CDR3 is CASSQVGQETQYF. CDR3 sequence (DNA): TGTGCCAGCAGCCAAGTGGGACAAGAGACCCAGTACTTC. Looking up the rest from reference TRBV14 and TRBJ2-5 gives the full variable domain: EAGVTQFPSHSVIEKGQTVTLRCDPISGHDNLYWYRRVMGKEIKFLLHFVKESKQDESGMPNNRFLAERTGGTYSTLKVQPAELEDSGVYFCASSQVGQETQYFGPGTRLLVL.

The chain recombines TRBV19 with TRBJ1-5; D may be TRBD1 (5 bases). Germline lookup yields CDR1 LNHDA and CDR2 SQIVND (reference sequence). V gave up 5 bases and J gave up 2 bases, with 7 bases separating them. This CDR3 contains 13 residues. The CDR3 spells CASSGGGNQPQHF. The CDR3 DNA reads as TGTGCCAGTAGTGGGGGTGGCAATCAGCCCCAGCATTTT.

V usage is TRBV19 and J usage is TRBJ2-2, with a weak D call TRBD1 (6 bases). The CDR3 sequence is 14 residues long. Trimming removed 4 bases at V and 1 base at J, with 7 bases between. Germline V gene sequence: CDR1 LNHDA, CDR2 SQIVND (reference sequence). DNA of the CDR3: TGTGCCAGTAGTACGACAGGGAACACCGGGGAGCTGTTTTTT. This codes for CASSTTGNTGELFF.

Of note for this clone: The sample contains more than one DNA sequence encoding this CDR3. The chain has TRBV5-1 and TRBJ2-7; D gene ambiguous. Trimming took off 4 bases at V and 4 bases at J, with 9 bases between the two ends. CDR3 length: 12 residues. CDR1 SGHRS and CDR2 YFSETQ come from the germline V gene. The CDR3 coding sequence is TGCGCCAGCAGCCCGGACGGATACGAGCAGTACTTC. It specifies CASSPDGYEQYF.

This chain links TRBV10-3 with TRBJ2-1; a possible D gene is TRBD1 (5 bases). CDR1 ENHRY and CDR2 SYGVKD come from the germline V gene. The ends were cut back, 4 bases at V and 10 bases at J, with 8 bases in the middle. The CDR3 runs to 11 residues. The CDR3 nucleotides are TGTGCCATCAGTGTAGGGGCGGAGCAGTTCTTC. Translating it yields CAISVGAEQFF.

This rearrangement joins TRBV11-3 to TRBJ1-2; tentatively, D is TRBD1 (5 bases). The CDR3 covers 14 residues. V was pared by 1 base and J by 4 bases, with 10 bases between. The V gene's germline CDR1 is SGHNT and CDR2 YENEEA. Written as DNA, the CDR3 is TGTGCCAGCAGCTTAGCCAGGGAGTCCTATGGCTACACCTTC. Amino acids: CASSLARESYGYTF.

This rearrangement joins TRBV5-4 to TRBJ2-6; 9 bases fit TRBD2. With 5 bases clipped from V and 1 base from J, the junction kept 4 bases outside the gene matches. CDR1 SGHNT and CDR2 YYREEE come from the germline V gene (reference sequence). This CDR3 contains 16 residues. CDR3 in amino acids: CASRRREGSGANVLTF. CDR3 DNA: TGTGCCAGCAGACGGCGGGAGGGGTCTGGGGCCAACGTCCTGACTTTC.

The chain employs TRBV6-4 and TRBJ1-1; maybe TRBD1 (5 bases). The CDR3 covers 13 residues. The V and J ends lost 3 bases and 0 bases respectively, with 5 bases between them. Germline V gives CDR1 MRHNA, CDR2 SNTAGT. CDR3 coding DNA: TGTGCCAGCAGTGAGGGGGTGAACACTGAAGCTTTCTTT. Its protein is CASSEGVNTEAFF.